Described below is a single T cell receptor beta chain sequence and its context. Its cognate antigen is unknown. The junction had 13 bases not matched to a gene; V was cut back by 0 bases and J by 6 bases. Germline V gene lookup returns CDR1 MNHNY and CDR2 SVGAGI (reference sequence). The CDR3 contains 17 residues. This sample was taken from a study of T-cell memory formation after mild COVID-19. Across the study: TCR clusters showed largely donor specificity.

Study-wide results and limits: Memory from before infection featured some responding clones, which suggests cross-reactive memory joined.

MiXCR was run by TCRdb on the 5' RACE reads, yielding one entry per CDR3 protein. The sample has a few hundred thousand distinct CDR3 sequences; around 21% are singletons. The chain is built from TRBV6-6 and TRBJ2-7; TRBD2 aligns across 8 bases. The receptor was derived from an adult woman who had mild COVID-19 (a few samples of this study predate the infection). Cell type and time point are not known. Sample: PBMCs or a T cell subset sorted from them (not recorded which). The DNA of the CDR3 is TGTGCCAGCAGTTACTCGAGTGGAGGCGGGGGGTCTAGCGAGCAGTACTTC. Translation: CASSYSSGGGGSSEQYF.